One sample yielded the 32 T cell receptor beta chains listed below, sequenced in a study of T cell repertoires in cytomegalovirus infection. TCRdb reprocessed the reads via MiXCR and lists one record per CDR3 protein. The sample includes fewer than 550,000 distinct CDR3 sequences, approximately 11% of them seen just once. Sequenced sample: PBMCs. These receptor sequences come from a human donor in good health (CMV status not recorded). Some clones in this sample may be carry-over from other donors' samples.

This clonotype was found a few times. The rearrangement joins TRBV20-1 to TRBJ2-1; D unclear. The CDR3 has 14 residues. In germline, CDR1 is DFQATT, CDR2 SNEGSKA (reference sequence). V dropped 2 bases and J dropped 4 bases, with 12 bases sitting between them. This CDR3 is CSARSPSTYNEQFF. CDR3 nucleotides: TGCAGTGCTAGAAGTCCCTCGACTTACAATGAGCAGTTCTTC.

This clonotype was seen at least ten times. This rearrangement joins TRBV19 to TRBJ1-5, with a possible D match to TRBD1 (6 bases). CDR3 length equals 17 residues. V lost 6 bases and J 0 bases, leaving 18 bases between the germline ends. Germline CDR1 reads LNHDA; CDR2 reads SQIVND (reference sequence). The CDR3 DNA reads TGTGCCAGTAGGACCCCTGGGACATCCCTTAGCAATCAGCCCCAGCATTTT. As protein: CASRTPGTSLSNQPQHF.

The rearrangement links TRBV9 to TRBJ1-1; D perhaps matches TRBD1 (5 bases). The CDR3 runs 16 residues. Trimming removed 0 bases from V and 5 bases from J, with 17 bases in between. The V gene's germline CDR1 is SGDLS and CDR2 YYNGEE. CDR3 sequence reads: CASSVEPRLEGTEAFF. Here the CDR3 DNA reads TGTGCCAGCAGCGTAGAACCCCGCCTCGAGGGGACTGAAGCTTTCTTT.

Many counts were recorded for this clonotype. Here the CDR3 reads CSARRGGTNTEAFF. CDR3 bases: TGCAGTGCTAGGAGGGGGGGAACAAACACTGAAGCTTTCTTT. The V and J genes are TRBV20-1 and TRBJ1-1; tentatively, D is TRBD1 (6 bases). Looked up from germline, CDR1 is DFQATT and CDR2 is SNEGSKA (reference sequence). The V gene lost 3 bases and the J gene lost 2 bases, with 13 bases spanning the gap. The CDR3 extends over 14 amino acids.

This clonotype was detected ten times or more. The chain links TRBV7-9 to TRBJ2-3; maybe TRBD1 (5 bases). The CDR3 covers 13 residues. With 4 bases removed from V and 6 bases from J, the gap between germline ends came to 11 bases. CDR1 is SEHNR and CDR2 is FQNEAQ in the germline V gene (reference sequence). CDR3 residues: CASSWQGVDTQYF. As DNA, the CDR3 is TGTGCCAGCAGCTGGCAGGGTGTGGATACGCAGTATTTT.

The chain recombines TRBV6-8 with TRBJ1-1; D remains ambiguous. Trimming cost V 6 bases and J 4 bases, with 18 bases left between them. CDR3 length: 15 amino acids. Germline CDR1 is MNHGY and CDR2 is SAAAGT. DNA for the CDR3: TGTGCCAGCAGCCCTCGGACGGGCATGGGCACTGAAGCTTTCTTT. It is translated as CASSPRTGMGTEAFF.

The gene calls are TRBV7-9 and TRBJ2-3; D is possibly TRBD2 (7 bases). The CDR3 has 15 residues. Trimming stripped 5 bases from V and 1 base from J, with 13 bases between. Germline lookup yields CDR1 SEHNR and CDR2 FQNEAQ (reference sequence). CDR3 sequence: CASSPGGIGTDTQYF. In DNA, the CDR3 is TGTGCCAGCAGCCCGGGGGGCATCGGCACAGATACGCAGTATTTT. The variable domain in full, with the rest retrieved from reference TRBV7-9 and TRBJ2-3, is DTGVSQNPRHKITKRGQNVTFRCDPISEHNRLYWYRQTLGQGPEFLTYFQNEAQLEKSRLLSDRFSAERPKGSFSTLEIQRTEQGDSAMYLCASSPGGIGTDTQYFGPGTRLTVL.

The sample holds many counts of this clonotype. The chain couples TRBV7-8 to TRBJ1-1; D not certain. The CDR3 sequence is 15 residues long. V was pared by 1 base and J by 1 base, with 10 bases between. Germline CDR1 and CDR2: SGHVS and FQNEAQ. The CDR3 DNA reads TGTGCCAGCAGCTTAGGCGGGAGTAAGAACACTGAAGCTTTCTTT. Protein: CASSLGGSKNTEAFF.

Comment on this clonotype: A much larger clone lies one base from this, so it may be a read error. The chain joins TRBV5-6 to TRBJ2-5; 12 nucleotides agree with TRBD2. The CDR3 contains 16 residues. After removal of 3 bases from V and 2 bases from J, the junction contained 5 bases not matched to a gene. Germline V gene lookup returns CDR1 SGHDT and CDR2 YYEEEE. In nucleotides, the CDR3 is TGTGCCAGCAGCTCTCCGACTAGCGGGAGACAAGAGACCCAGTACTTC. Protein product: CASSSPTSGRQETQYF.

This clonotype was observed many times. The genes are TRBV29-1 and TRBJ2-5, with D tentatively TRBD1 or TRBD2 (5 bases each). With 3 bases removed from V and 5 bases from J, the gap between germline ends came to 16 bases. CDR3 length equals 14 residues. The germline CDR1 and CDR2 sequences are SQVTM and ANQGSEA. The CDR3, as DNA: TGCAGCGTTGATCGGTCTGGGGGAATGGAGACCCAGTACTTC. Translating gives CSVDRSGGMETQYF. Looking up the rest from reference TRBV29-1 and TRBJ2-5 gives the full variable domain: SAVISQKPSRDICQRGTSLTIQCQVDSQVTMMFWYRQQPGQSLTLIATANQGSEATYESGFVIDKFPISRPNLTFSTLTVSNMSPEDSSIYLCSVDRSGGMETQYFGPGTRLLVL.

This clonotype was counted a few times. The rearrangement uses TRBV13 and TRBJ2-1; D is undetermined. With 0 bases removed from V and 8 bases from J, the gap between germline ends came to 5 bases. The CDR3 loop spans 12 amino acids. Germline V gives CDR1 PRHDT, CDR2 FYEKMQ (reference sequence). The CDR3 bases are TGTGCCAGCAGCTTAGGCCTCTATGAGCAGTTCTTC. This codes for CASSLGLYEQFF.

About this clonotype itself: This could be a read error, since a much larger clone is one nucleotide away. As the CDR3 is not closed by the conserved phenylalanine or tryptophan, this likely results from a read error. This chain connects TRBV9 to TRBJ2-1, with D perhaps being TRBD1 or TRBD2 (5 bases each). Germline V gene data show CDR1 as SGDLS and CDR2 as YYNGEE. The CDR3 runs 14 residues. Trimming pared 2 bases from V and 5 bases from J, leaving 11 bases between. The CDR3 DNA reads TGTGCCAGCAGCGTCGCAGGGACCAACAATGAGCAGTTCTCC. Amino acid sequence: CASSVAGTNNEQFS.

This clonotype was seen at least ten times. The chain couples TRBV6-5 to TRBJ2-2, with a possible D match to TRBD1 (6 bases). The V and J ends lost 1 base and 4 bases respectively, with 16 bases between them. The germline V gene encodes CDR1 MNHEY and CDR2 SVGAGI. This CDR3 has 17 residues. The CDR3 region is CASSYFPPARGTGELFF. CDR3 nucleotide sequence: TGTGCCAGCAGTTACTTTCCCCCGGCCAGGGGCACCGGGGAGCTGTTTTTT.

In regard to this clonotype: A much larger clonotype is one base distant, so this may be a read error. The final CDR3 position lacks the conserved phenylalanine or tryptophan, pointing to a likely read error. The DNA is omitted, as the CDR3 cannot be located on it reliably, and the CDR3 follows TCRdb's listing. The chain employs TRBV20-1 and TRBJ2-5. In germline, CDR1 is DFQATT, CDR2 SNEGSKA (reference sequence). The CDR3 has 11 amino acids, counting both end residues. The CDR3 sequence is CSARDYTEAYV.

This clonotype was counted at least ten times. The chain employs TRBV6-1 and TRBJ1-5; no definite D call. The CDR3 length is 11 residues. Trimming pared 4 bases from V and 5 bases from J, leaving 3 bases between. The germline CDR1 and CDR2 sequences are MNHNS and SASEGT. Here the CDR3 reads CASSVDQPQHF. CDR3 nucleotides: TGTGCCAGCAGTGTCGATCAGCCCCAGCATTTT.

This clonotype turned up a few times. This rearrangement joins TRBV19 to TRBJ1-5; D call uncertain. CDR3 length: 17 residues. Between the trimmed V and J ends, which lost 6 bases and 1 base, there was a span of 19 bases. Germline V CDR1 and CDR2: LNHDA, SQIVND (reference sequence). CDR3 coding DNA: TGTGCCAGTAGCATCCGCCCTGCAACGGGGAGCAATCAGCCCCAGCATTTT. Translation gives CASSIRPATGSNQPQHF.

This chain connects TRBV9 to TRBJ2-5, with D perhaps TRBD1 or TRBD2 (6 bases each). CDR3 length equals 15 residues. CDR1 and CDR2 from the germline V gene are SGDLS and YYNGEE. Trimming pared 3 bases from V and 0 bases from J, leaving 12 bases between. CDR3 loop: CASSGGAGNQETQYF. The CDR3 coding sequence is TGTGCCAGCAGCGGGGGGGCCGGGAACCAAGAGACCCAGTACTTC.

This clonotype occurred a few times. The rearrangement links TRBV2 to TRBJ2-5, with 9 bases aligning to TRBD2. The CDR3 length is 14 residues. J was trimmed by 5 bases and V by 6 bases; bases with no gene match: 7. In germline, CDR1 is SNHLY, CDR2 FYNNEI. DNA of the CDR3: TGTGCCAGCAGGAGCGGGGGACTAGCCGAGACCCAGTACTTC. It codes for CASRSGGLAETQYF.

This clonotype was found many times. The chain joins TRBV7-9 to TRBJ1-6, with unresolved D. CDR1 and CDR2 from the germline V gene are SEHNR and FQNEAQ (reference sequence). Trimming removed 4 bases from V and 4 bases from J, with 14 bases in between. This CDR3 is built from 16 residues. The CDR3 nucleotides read TGTGCCAGCAGCTCCGACCCTCCCTGGTATAATTCACCCCTCCACTTT. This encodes CASSSDPPWYNSPLHF. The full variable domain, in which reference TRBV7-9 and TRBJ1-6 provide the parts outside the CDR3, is DTGVSQNPRHKITKRGQNVTFRCDPISEHNRLYWYRQTLGQGPEFLTYFQNEAQLEKSRLLSDRFSAERPKGSFSTLEIQRTEQGDSAMYLCASSSDPPWYNSPLHFGNGTRLTVT.

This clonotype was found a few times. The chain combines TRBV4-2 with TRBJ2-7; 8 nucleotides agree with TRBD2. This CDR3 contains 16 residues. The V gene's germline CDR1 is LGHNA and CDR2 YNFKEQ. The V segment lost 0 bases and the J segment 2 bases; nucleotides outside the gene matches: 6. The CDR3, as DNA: TGTGCCAGCAGCCAAGAGGAGACTAGCGAGACCTACGAGCAGTACTTC. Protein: CASSQEETSETYEQYF.

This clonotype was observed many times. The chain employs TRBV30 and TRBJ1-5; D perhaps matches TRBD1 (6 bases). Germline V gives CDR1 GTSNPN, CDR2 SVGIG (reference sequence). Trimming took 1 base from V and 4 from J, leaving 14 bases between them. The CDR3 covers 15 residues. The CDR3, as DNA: TGTGCCTGGAGTGCTCGCGGGGGGCGGAATCAGCCCCAGCATTTT. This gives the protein CAWSARGGRNQPQHF.

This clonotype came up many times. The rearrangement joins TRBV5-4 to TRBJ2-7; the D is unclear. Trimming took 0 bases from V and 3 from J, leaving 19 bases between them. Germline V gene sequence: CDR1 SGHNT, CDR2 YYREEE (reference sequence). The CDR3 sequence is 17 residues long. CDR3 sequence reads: CASSLEVTAAPYYEQYF. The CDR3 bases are TGTGCCAGCAGCTTGGAAGTGACGGCGGCTCCTTACTACGAGCAGTACTTC.

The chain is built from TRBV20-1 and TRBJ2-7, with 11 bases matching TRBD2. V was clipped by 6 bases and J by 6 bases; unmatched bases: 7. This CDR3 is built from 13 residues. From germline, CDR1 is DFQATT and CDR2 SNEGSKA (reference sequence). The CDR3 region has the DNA TGCAGTGCCCCGACTAGCGGGACTTCCGAGCAGTACTTC. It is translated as CSAPTSGTSEQYF.

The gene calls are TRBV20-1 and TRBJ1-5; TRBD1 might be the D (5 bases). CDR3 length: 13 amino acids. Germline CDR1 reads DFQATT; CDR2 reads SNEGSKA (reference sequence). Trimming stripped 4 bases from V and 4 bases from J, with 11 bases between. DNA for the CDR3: TGCAGTGCTATAAGCAACAGGAATCAGCCCCAGCATTTT. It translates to CSAISNRNQPQHF.

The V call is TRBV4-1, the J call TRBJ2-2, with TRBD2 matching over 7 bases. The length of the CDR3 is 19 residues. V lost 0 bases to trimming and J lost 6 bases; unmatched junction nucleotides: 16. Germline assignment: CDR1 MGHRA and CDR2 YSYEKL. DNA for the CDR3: TGCGCCAGCAGCCAAGATTCCGGGGGGTTCCGGGGAAATCCCGGGGAGCTGTTTTTT. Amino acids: CASSQDSGGFRGNPGELFF.

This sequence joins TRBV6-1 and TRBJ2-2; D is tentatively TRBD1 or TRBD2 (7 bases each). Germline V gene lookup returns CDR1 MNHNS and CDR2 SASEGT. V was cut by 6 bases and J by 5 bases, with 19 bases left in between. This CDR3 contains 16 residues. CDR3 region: CASRTQGRAGTGELFF. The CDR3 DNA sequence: TGTGCCAGCAGGACACAGGGGAGGGCAGGGACCGGGGAGCTGTTTTTT.

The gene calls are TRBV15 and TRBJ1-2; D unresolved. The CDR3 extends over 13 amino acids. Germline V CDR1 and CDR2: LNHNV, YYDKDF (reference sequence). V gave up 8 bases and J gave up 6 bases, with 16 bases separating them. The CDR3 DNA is TGTGCCACCCTCCGGGGTCTGAAGCATGGCTACACCTTC. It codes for CATLRGLKHGYTF.

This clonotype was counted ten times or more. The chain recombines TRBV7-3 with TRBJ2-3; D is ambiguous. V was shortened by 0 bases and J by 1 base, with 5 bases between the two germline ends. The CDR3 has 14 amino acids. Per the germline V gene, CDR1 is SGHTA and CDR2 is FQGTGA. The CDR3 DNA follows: TGTGCCAGCAGCTTAACCGCCGGCACAGATACGCAGTATTTT. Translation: CASSLTAGTDTQYF.

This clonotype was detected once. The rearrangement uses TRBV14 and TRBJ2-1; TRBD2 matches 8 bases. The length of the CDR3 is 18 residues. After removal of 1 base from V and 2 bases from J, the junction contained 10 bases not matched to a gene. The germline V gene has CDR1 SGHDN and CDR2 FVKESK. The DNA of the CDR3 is TGTGCCAGCAGCCAAGTGTTAGGAAGCGGGAGTACCTACAATGAGCAGTTCTTC. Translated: CASSQVLGSGSTYNEQFF.

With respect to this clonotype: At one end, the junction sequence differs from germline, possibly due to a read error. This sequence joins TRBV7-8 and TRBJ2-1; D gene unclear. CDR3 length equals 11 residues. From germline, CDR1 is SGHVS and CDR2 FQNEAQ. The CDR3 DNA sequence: TGTGCCAGCAGCCTGTACAATGAGCAGTGCTTC. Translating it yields CASSLYNEQCF.

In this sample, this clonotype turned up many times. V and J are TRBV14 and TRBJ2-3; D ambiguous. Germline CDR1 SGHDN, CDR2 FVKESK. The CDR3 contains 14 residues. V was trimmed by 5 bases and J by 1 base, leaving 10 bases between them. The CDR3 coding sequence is TGTGCCAGCAGCTACGTAATGGGCACAGATACGCAGTATTTT. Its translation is CASSYVMGTDTQYF.

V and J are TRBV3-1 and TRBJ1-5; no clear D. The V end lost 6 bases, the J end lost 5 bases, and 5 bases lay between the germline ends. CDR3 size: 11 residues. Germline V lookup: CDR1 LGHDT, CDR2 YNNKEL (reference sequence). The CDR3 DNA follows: TGTGCCAGCAGGCCCTATCAGCCCCAGCATTTT. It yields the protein CASRPYQPQHF.